The sequence of this T cell receptor (beta chain) was determined in a study of shared clonotypes between healthy human individuals. Study-level findings and limits: Rarefaction analysis demonstrated incomplete sorted-subset sequencing notwithstanding large depth. What naive subsets generally showed was a larger estimated richness than memory subsets showed.

On this clone: Antigen specificity is unknown.

Deep-level settings were used for running the assay. Produced via immunoSEQ multiplex PCR; TCRdb's table is partial and in-frame only. The sample lists roughly 1,600,000 clones; approximately 98.5% were seen once. The junction had 6 bases not matched to a gene; V was cut back by 0 bases and J by 0 bases. The CDR3 extends over 20 amino acids. The germline CDR1 and CDR2 sequences are LGHNA and YNFKEQ. This clonotype was obtained from a man aged 25 to 40 in good health. Sequenced: naive CD4+ T cells sorted from blood. Subset here: CD45RA+ positively selected. The chain links TRBV4-2 to TRBJ2-3; 16 nucleotides match TRBD2. The CDR3 coding sequence is TGTGCCAGCAGCCAAGAAACCGGGACTAGCGGGAGGGGTAGCACAGATACGCAGTATTTT. Its translation: CASSQETGTSGRGSTDTQYF.